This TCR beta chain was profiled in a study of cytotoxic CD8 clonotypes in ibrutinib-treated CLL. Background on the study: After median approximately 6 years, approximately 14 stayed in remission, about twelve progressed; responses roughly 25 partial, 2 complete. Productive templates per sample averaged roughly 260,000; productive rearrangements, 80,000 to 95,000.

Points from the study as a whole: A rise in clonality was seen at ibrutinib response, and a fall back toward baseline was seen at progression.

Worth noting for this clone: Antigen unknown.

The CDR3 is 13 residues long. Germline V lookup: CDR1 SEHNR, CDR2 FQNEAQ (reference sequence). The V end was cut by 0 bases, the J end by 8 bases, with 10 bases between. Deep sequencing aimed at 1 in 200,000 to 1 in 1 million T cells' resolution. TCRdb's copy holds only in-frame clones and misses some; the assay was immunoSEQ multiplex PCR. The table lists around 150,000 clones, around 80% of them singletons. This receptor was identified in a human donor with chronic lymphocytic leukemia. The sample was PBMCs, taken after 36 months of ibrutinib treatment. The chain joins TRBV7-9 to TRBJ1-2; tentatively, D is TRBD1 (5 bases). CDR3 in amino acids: CASSLAAGFGYTF. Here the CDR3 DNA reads TGTGCCAGCAGCTTAGCGGCAGGGTTCGGCTACACCTTC.